Following are 21 T cell receptor beta chains from one sample sequenced in a study of T-cell reconstitution after alpha-beta-depleted transplantation in children. Construction of the TCRbeta library involved unique molecular identifiers. Using its own MiXCR run on the PCR reads, TCRdb lists one record per CDR3 protein. The sample includes 580,000 or so distinct CDR3 sequences, about 21% of them seen just once. Sequences were derived from PBMCs, mostly from graft donor cells, sampled 360 days after TCRalphabeta/CD19-depleted stem cell transplant. The origin of the receptors is a boy under two years old who had a stem cell transplant for acute myeloid leukemia, so the T cells may come from the graft donor.

V and J are TRBV6-2 or TRBV6-3 and TRBJ2-1, with TRBD2 as a possible D gene (6 bases). The CDR3 is made up of 17 amino acids. V was clipped by 5 bases and J by 0 bases, with 17 bases between them. Germline V gene lookup returns CDR1 MNHEY and CDR2 SVGEGT. This chain's CDR3 is CASSALGGEISYNEQFF. Here the CDR3 DNA reads TGTGCCAGCAGTGCCCTCGGGGGAGAGATCTCCTACAATGAGCAGTTCTTC.

The chain has TRBV12-3 or TRBV12-4 and TRBJ2-7; possibly TRBD1 or TRBD2 for D (5 bases each). V lost 5 bases to trimming and J lost 3 bases, with 14 bases between them. The CDR3 loop spans 14 amino acids. This chain's CDR3 is CASSLPGPRYEQYF. CDR3 bases: TGTGCCAGCAGTCTCCCGGGACCGCGCTACGAGCAGTACTTC.

In this sample, this clonotype turned up many times. The V call is TRBV12-3 or TRBV12-4, the J call TRBJ1-4; D remains unclear. This CDR3 is 14 amino acids long. Trimming pared 5 bases from V and 2 bases from J, leaving 9 bases between. The CDR3 bases are TGTGCCAGCAGTCCGGACGGCACTAATGAAAAACTGTTTTTT. Translating it yields CASSPDGTNEKLFF.

V and J are TRBV20-1 and TRBJ1-4; TRBD1 agrees at 8 bases. Unmatched junction bases numbered 12, after V lost 5 bases and J lost 7 bases. Germline loops: CDR1 DFQATT, CDR2 SNEGSKA (reference sequence). This CDR3 region has 15 residues. CDR3 region: CSARPHRGTGEKLFF. CDR3 in DNA: TGCAGTGCTCGCCCCCACAGGGGGACGGGTGAAAAACTGTTTTTT.

Regarding this clonotype: The germline gene is not matched at one end of the junction; a read error may be the cause. The chain links TRBV20-1 to TRBJ2-1; 10 bases align to TRBD2. This CDR3 spans 10 amino acids. Germline CDR1 is DFQATT and CDR2 is SNEGSKA (reference sequence). The CDR3 protein is CSGGHNEQFF. In DNA, the CDR3 is TGTAGCGGGGGGCACAATGAGCAGTTCTTC.

This chain connects TRBV7-2 to TRBJ2-5; no definite D call. This CDR3 contains 11 residues. The V end lost 2 bases, the J end lost 6 bases, and 4 bases lay between the germline ends. The germline V gene has CDR1 SGHTA and CDR2 FQGNSA. The CDR3 loop is CASSLSKTQYF. The CDR3 region has the DNA TGTGCCAGCAGCTTATCGAAGACCCAGTACTTC.

This clonotype has just a few counts. The J gene is TRBJ2-1, the V gene TRBV12-3 or TRBV12-4; 7 bases are a match to TRBD1. The V gene end was trimmed by 9 bases and the J gene end by 3 bases; junction bases not matched to a gene: 2. The CDR3 is made up of 12 amino acids. CDR3 coding DNA: TGTGCCAGTTGGGACAGCTACAATGAGCAGTTCTTC. It codes for CASWDSYNEQFF.

This clonotype was picked up many times. The chain employs TRBV4-3 and TRBJ2-1, with 8 positions matching TRBD2. The CDR3 runs 16 residues. Trimming removed 1 base from V and 7 bases from J; junction bases left unmatched: 9. Germline CDR1 reads LGHNA; CDR2 reads YSLEER. The CDR3 reads CASSQGLTGGFNEQFF. CDR3 coding DNA: TGCGCCAGCAGCCAAGGTTTAACGGGGGGGTTTAATGAGCAGTTCTTC.

The table lists this clonotype with many counts. The chain combines TRBV28 with TRBJ1-4; D is undetermined. Per germline, CDR1 MDHEN and CDR2 SYDVKM. Trimming stripped 6 bases from V and 4 bases from J, with 15 bases between. The CDR3 is 15 residues long. This CDR3 reads CASSWGWFNNEKLFF. The CDR3 DNA follows: TGTGCCAGCAGCTGGGGTTGGTTTAATAATGAAAAACTGTTTTTT. The whole variable domain, remainder taken from reference TRBV28 and TRBJ1-4, is DVKVTQSSRYLVKRTGEKVFLECVQDMDHENMFWYRQDPGLGLRLIYFSYDVKMKEKGDIPEGYSVSREKKERFSLILESASTNQTSMYLCASSWGWFNNEKLFFGSGTQLSVL.

This chain connects TRBV12-3 or TRBV12-4 to TRBJ2-5; 7 positions agree with TRBD1. The CDR3 is 15 residues long. With V trimmed by 5 bases and J by 1 base, 7 bases remained unmatched. This CDR3 is CASSVPTGTQETQYF. In nucleotides, the CDR3 is TGTGCCAGCAGTGTACCGACAGGGACCCAAGAGACCCAGTACTTC.

In this sample, this clonotype turned up a few times. The chain employs TRBV20-1 and TRBJ2-3; 8 bases are a match to TRBD2. Germline CDR1 and CDR2: DFQATT and SNEGSKA (reference sequence). The length of the CDR3 is 14 residues. Losses at the gene ends were 6 bases for V and 3 bases for J; bases not matched to a gene: 8. This chain's CDR3 is CSAKTGGSTDTQYF. The CDR3 region has the DNA TGCAGTGCCAAGACGGGGGGGAGTACAGATACGCAGTATTTT.

The V and J genes are TRBV6-5 and TRBJ2-7; possible D gene TRBD2, 5 bases. The germline V gene has CDR1 MNHEY and CDR2 SVGAGI. Trimming removed 4 bases from V and 1 base from J, with 8 bases in between. The CDR3 covers 13 residues. The CDR3 loop is CASSFEGSYEQYF. CDR3 DNA: TGTGCCAGCAGTTTTGAGGGATCCTACGAGCAGTACTTC.

This clonotype was seen a handful of times. V and J are TRBV6-5 and TRBJ2-1; D possibly uses TRBD1 or TRBD2 (6 bases each). V lost 7 bases, J lost 7 bases, and 20 bases lay in between. The length of the CDR3 is 15 residues. The germline gives CDR1 MNHEY, CDR2 SVGAGI. CDR3 protein: CASNLGGPASNEQFF. CDR3 coding DNA: TGTGCCAGCAACTTAGGGGGGCCGGCGAGTAATGAGCAGTTCTTC.

V and J are TRBV5-1 and TRBJ2-1, with D perhaps TRBD2 (5 bases). Germline V gene sequence: CDR1 SGHRS, CDR2 YFSETQ. The ends were cut back, 0 bases at V and 0 bases at J, with 13 bases in the middle. This CDR3 spans 17 amino acids. The CDR3: CASSLGLPDFSYNEQFF. CDR3 in DNA: TGCGCCAGCAGCTTGGGCCTCCCGGACTTCTCCTACAATGAGCAGTTCTTC.

CDR3 DNA: TGTGCCACCACTCGAAATTGGACAGCCAAAGAGACCCAGTACTTC. This gives the protein CATTRNWTAKETQYF. J is TRBJ2-5 and V is TRBV15; TRBD1 is a possible D gene (6 bases). Germline V lookup: CDR1 LNHNV, CDR2 YYDKDF (reference sequence). The length of the CDR3 is 15 residues. The germline V and J ends were trimmed by 7 bases and 3 bases, with 18 bases remaining between them.

The chain employs TRBV10-3 and TRBJ1-2; D ambiguous. Germline-derived CDR1 and CDR2 are ENHRY and SYGVKD. Trimming cost V 4 bases and J 2 bases, with 11 bases left between them. This CDR3 is 14 amino acids long. CDR3 in amino acids: CAISGQGFNYGYTF. The CDR3 DNA follows: TGTGCCATCAGTGGCCAAGGATTCAACTATGGCTACACCTTC.

This clonotype has more than one count but fewer than ten. The chain joins TRBV5-1 to TRBJ2-2; D call uncertain. The length of the CDR3 is 14 residues. V was cut by 2 bases and J by 1 base, with 6 bases left in between. Germline CDR1 is SGHRS and CDR2 is YFSETQ. For the CDR3, the DNA is TGCGCCAGCAGCTTTACAGTGAACACCGGGGAGCTGTTTTTT. Translating gives CASSFTVNTGELFF.

This chain uses TRBV18 with TRBJ2-3; D is perhaps TRBD2 (5 bases). The CDR3 runs to 15 residues. Per germline, CDR1 KGHSH and CDR2 LQKENI. With 6 bases removed from V and 2 bases from J, the gap between germline ends came to 15 bases. The CDR3 spells CASSKSEVPTDTQYF. The CDR3 coding sequence is TGTGCCAGCTCTAAATCGGAGGTCCCCACAGATACGCAGTATTTT. The variable domain in full, with the rest retrieved from reference TRBV18 and TRBJ2-3, is NAGVMQNPRHLVRRRGQEARLRCSPMKGHSHVYWYRQLPEEGLKFMVYLQKENIIDESGMPKERFSAEFPKEGPSILRIQQVVRGDSAAYFCASSKSEVPTDTQYFGPGTRLTVL.

The chain has TRBV6-1 and TRBJ2-1; TRBD1 agrees at 10 bases. Germline V gene lookup returns CDR1 MNHNS and CDR2 SASEGT. This CDR3 spans 19 amino acids. J gave up 2 bases and V 7 bases, and 17 bases lay outside the gene matches. CDR3 loop: CASTRQGASGRSAYNEQFF. The CDR3 DNA reads as TGTGCCAGCACTAGACAGGGGGCTAGCGGGCGCTCAGCCTACAATGAGCAGTTCTTC.

The CDR3: CASSQVGRGTQYF. The DNA for the CDR3 is TGTGCCAGCAGTCAAGTGGGTCGAGGTACGCAGTATTTT. This chain connects TRBV6-6 to TRBJ2-3; D is uncertain. The CDR3 loop spans 13 amino acids. From germline, CDR1 is MNHNY and CDR2 SVGAGI (reference sequence). V lost 5 bases and J 8 bases, leaving 14 bases between the germline ends.

This clonotype was seen only a few times. The gene calls are TRBV7-9 and TRBJ2-1; the match to TRBD1 covers 7 bases. V was clipped by 6 bases and J by 7 bases; unmatched bases: 3. The CDR3 runs to 12 residues. Germline V CDR1 and CDR2: SEHNR, FQNEAQ (reference sequence). The CDR3 DNA is TGTGCCAGCAGTCACAGGGGAAATGAGCAGTTCTTC. Its translation: CASSHRGNEQFF.